Below, 4 T cell receptor beta chains from the same sample are listed, as sequenced in a study of shared clonotypes between healthy human individuals (dated by TCRdb to 2020 to 2021). The receptor library was made with the immunoSEQ multiplex PCR assay. The immuneACCESS repertoire file appears here via TCRdb, limited to in-frame rearrangements. These files lack a portion of the clones; in checked studies, under half of the deficit traces to unresolved V genes, and the cause of the others is not known. For this sample the table gives 760,000 or so clones, of which around 96% were detected only once. The ten largest clones take up less than 0.3% of the sample. For the CD8 naive samples, CD45RO-negative cells were positively selected for CCR7, yielding a CD45RA+CCR7+ population from which TemRA cells were excluded. The sequencing input was naive CD8+ T cells sorted from blood. In light of the paper, this sample's cell subset or site label describes: CD45RA+CCR7+. Source of these receptors: a man aged 25-45 years in good health.

This chain uses TRBV7-8 with TRBJ2-7; weak D call: TRBD1 (5 bases). CDR3 size: 14 residues. The germline V and J ends were trimmed by 3 bases and 6 bases, with 15 bases remaining between them. CDR1 SGHVS and CDR2 FQNEAQ come from the germline V gene. The CDR3: CASSFQGFSAEQYF. In DNA, the CDR3 is TGTGCCAGCAGCTTTCAGGGTTTCTCTGCCGAGCAGTACTTC.

The V and J genes are TRBV7-9 and TRBJ2-5; 9 bases are a match to TRBD1. Unmatched junction bases numbered 8, after V lost 4 bases and J lost 2 bases. Germline V gives CDR1 SEHNR, CDR2 FQNEAQ (reference sequence). This CDR3 is 16 amino acids long. The CDR3 here is CASSSPRGQGQETQYF. The CDR3 DNA sequence: TGTGCCAGCAGCTCCCCCCGGGGACAGGGTCAAGAGACCCAGTACTTC.

This chain links TRBV4-1 with TRBJ2-1; 10 bases are shared with TRBD2. Unmatched junction bases numbered 5, after V lost 2 bases and J lost 1 base. The germline gives CDR1 MGHRA, CDR2 YSYEKL. The CDR3 contains 17 residues. CDR3 residues: CASSQFGLAVSYNEQFF. The CDR3 DNA is TGCGCCAGCAGCCAATTCGGACTAGCGGTTTCCTACAATGAGCAGTTCTTC.

The CDR3 nucleotides read TGTGCCAGCAGTAATCCTAGCGGGGGAGTCGATGAGCAGTTCTTC. Translation: CASSNPSGGVDEQFF. This chain connects TRBV6-5 to TRBJ2-1; 10 bases are shared with TRBD2. From germline, CDR1 is MNHEY and CDR2 SVGAGI. The J segment lost 8 bases and the V segment lost 5 bases, leaving 9 bases of the junction unmatched. The CDR3 is made up of 15 amino acids.